These 29 T cell receptor beta chains came from one sample sequenced in a study of cytomegalovirus exposure and HLA in healthy donors. Using immunoSEQ multiplex PCR, the repertoire was profiled, and TCRdb retains in-frame clones only, with some absent. The table records roughly 60,000 clones, about 95% of them present only once. The sequenced sample was PBMCs. These receptors were obtained from a woman aged 18-29 years in good health and CMV-seropositive.

The chain couples TRBV11-2 to TRBJ2-7, with D uncertain. CDR3 length: 14 residues. Between the trimmed V and J ends, which lost 5 bases and 1 base, there was a span of 12 bases. Germline CDR1 and CDR2: SGHAT and FQNNGV. The CDR3 nucleotides read TGTGCCAGCAGCCTCGAACCCGGGTCCTACGAGCAGTACTTC. Translation: CASSLEPGSYEQYF. The variable domain in full, with the rest retrieved from reference TRBV11-2 and TRBJ2-7, is EAGVAQSPRYKIIEKRQSVAFWCNPISGHATLYWYQQILGQGPKLLIQFQNNGVVDDSQLPKDRFSAERLKGVDSTLKIQPAKLEDSAVYLCASSLEPGSYEQYFGPGTRLTVT.

The J gene is TRBJ2-3, the V gene TRBV27, with TRBD2 as a possible D gene (5 bases). Germline-derived CDR1 and CDR2 are MNHEY and SMNVEV (reference sequence). The V end was cut by 5 bases, the J end by 4 bases, with 16 bases between. This CDR3 is 15 amino acids long. The chain's CDR3 is CASSPWETSADTQYF. The CDR3 nucleotides read TGTGCCAGCAGTCCATGGGAGACCTCCGCAGATACGCAGTATTTT.

The chain uses TRBV7-8 and TRBJ2-5; 9 bases align to TRBD2. This CDR3 comprises 16 residues. Unmatched junction bases numbered 12, after V lost 5 bases and J lost 5 bases. Germline V gives CDR1 SGHVS, CDR2 FQNEAQ. The CDR3 bases are TGTGCCAGCAGCACATCGCCGGGACTAGCAGGGGAGACCCAGTACTTC. Its translation is CASSTSPGLAGETQYF.

This clone was seen just once. The gene calls are TRBV29-1 and TRBJ1-2; no definite D call. Germline V CDR1 and CDR2: SQVTM, ANQGSEA. The length of the CDR3 is 14 residues. V was shortened by 0 bases and J by 2 bases, with 10 bases between the two germline ends. CDR3 in amino acids: CSVEDQRRNYGYTF. In DNA, the CDR3 is TGCAGCGTTGAAGATCAGAGGAGAAACTATGGCTACACCTTC.

V gene TRBV28 combines with J gene TRBJ2-1; 8 bases agree with TRBD1. The CDR3 loop spans 12 amino acids. Germline values: CDR1 MDHEN, CDR2 SYDVKM. V lost 5 bases to trimming and J lost 8 bases; unmatched junction nucleotides: 2. In nucleotides, the CDR3 is TGTGCCAGCAGTCGGACAGGGTATGAGCAGTTCTTC. Translated: CASSRTGYEQFF.

This clone has just one count. V is TRBV2 and J is TRBJ2-2; 10 bases line up with TRBD1. J lost 4 bases, V lost 8 bases, and 7 bases had no gene match. The CDR3 length is 15 residues. The germline gives CDR1 SNHLY, CDR2 FYNNEI. CDR3 bases: TGTGCCAGCCGCCGGGACAGGGGTTCCACCGGGGAGCTGTTTTTT. Its protein product is CASRRDRGSTGELFF.

The rearrangement joins TRBV28 to TRBJ1-2; 7 positions match TRBD1. Trimming cost V 5 bases and J 4 bases; bases outside gene matches: 13. Germline assignment: CDR1 MDHEN and CDR2 SYDVKM. CDR3 length equals 16 residues. CDR3 region: CASSEPLQGPGYGYTF. In DNA form, the CDR3 reads TGTGCCAGCAGTGAACCACTACAGGGGCCCGGCTATGGCTACACCTTC.

The rearrangement joins TRBV30 to TRBJ1-2; D perhaps matches TRBD1 (6 bases). The V end was cut by 2 bases, the J end by 3 bases, with 7 bases between. Germline V gives CDR1 GTSNPN, CDR2 SVGIG (reference sequence). This CDR3 has 12 amino acids. Here the CDR3 reads CAWSTGHYGYTF. The CDR3 coding sequence is TGTGCCTGGAGTACAGGGCACTATGGCTACACCTTC.

The V gene is TRBV11-2, the J gene TRBJ1-1; D may be TRBD1 (5 bases). The V end lost 3 bases, the J end lost 9 bases, and 11 bases lay between the germline ends. The germline gives CDR1 SGHAT, CDR2 FQNNGV. The CDR3 is made up of 12 amino acids. In nucleotides, the CDR3 is TGTGCCAGCAGCTTGACAGAAATTAAAGCTTTCTTT. Protein sequence: CASSLTEIKAFF. Full variable domain (outside the CDR3, taken from reference TRBV11-2 and TRBJ1-1): EAGVAQSPRYKIIEKRQSVAFWCNPISGHATLYWYQQILGQGPKLLIQFQNNGVVDDSQLPKDRFSAERLKGVDSTLKIQPAKLEDSAVYLCASSLTEIKAFFGQGTRLTVV.

The V call is TRBV27, the J call TRBJ2-1; 10 bases agree with TRBD2. The CDR3 covers 15 residues. Germline V gene lookup returns CDR1 MNHEY and CDR2 SMNVEV (reference sequence). Trimming removed 1 base from V and 5 bases from J; junction bases left unmatched: 2. This CDR3 is CASSLWTSGNNEQFF. CDR3 coding DNA: TGTGCCAGCAGTTTATGGACTAGCGGAAACAATGAGCAGTTCTTC.

CDR3 DNA: TGTGCCAGCAGCCACCGGGACAGCTACGAGCAGTACTTC. Its protein is CASSHRDSYEQYF. The chain couples TRBV7-9 to TRBJ2-7; 7 bases agree with TRBD1. The germline gives CDR1 SEHNR, CDR2 FQNEAQ (reference sequence). J gave up 3 bases and V 5 bases, and 4 bases lay outside the gene matches. The length of the CDR3 is 13 residues. The full variable domain, its missing parts supplied by reference TRBV7-9 and TRBJ2-7, is DTGVSQNPRHKITKRGQNVTFRCDPISEHNRLYWYRQTLGQGPEFLTYFQNEAQLEKSRLLSDRFSAERPKGSFSTLEIQRTEQGDSAMYLCASSHRDSYEQYFGPGTRLTVT.

This chain uses TRBV19 with TRBJ2-2; perhaps TRBD1 as D (6 bases). The CDR3 contains 14 residues. V was pared by 6 bases and J by 3 bases, with 11 bases between. The germline gives CDR1 LNHDA, CDR2 SQIVND (reference sequence). CDR3 bases: TGTGCCAGTAGACAGGGTAGGGACACCGGGGAGCTGTTTTTT. Amino acid sequence: CASRQGRDTGELFF.

The V call is TRBV5-1, the J call TRBJ2-7; D is perhaps TRBD1 (7 bases). Germline lookup yields CDR1 SGHRS and CDR2 YFSETQ. V gave up 0 bases and J gave up 3 bases, with 16 bases separating them. This CDR3 region has 16 residues. The CDR3 nucleotides read TGCGCCAGCAGCTTGGGGGCAGGGGGGAGAATCTACGAGCAGTACTTC. Translating it yields CASSLGAGGRIYEQYF.

This chain uses TRBV29-1 with TRBJ2-7; weak D call: TRBD1 (6 bases). V lost 2 bases to trimming and J lost 5 bases, with 19 bases between them. Germline CDR1 and CDR2: SQVTM and ANQGSEA. This CDR3 is 15 amino acids long. The chain's CDR3 is CSVETLAGERNEQYF. CDR3 nucleotide sequence: TGCAGCGTTGAAACTTTGGCAGGGGAACGGAACGAGCAGTACTTC.

The rearrangement links TRBV2 to TRBJ1-2, with D tentatively TRBD1 (6 bases). The ends were cut back, 7 bases at V and 6 bases at J, with 15 bases in the middle. The CDR3 runs 13 residues. Germline CDR1 and CDR2: SNHLY and FYNNEI. The CDR3 nucleotides read TGTGCCAGCAAGGGGGGGCCGGGGGATGGCTACACCTTC. It specifies CASKGGPGDGYTF. Supplemented by reference TRBV2 and TRBJ1-2, the full variable domain reads EPEVTQTPSHQVTQMGQEVILRCVPISNHLYFYWYRQILGQKVEFLVSFYNNEISEKSEIFDDQFSVERPDGSNFTLKIRSTKLEDSAMYFCASKGGPGDGYTFGSGTRLTVV.

The chain uses TRBV2 and TRBJ1-6; D unclear. The CDR3 totals 17 residues. Germline V gene lookup returns CDR1 SNHLY and CDR2 FYNNEI. V lost 1 base, J lost 0 bases, and 10 bases lay in between. CDR3 nucleotide sequence: TGTGCCAGCAGTGAAGTGGGGAGGAGCTCCTATAATTCACCCCTCCACTTT. Its protein is CASSEVGRSSYNSPLHF.

This chain connects TRBV27 to TRBJ2-7; 8 bases are shared with TRBD2. Germline V CDR1 and CDR2: MNHEY, SMNVEV (reference sequence). The J segment lost 6 bases and the V segment lost 6 bases, leaving 13 bases of the junction unmatched. This CDR3 has 15 amino acids. CDR3 sequence (DNA): TGTGCCAGCAGGCCTGCGGGAGGCCGCATCGGCGAGCAGTACTTC. Translation: CASRPAGGRIGEQYF.

The chain employs TRBV5-6 and TRBJ2-5, with D tentatively TRBD1 (5 bases). V was clipped by 2 bases and J by 5 bases, with 10 bases between them. The CDR3 is 13 amino acids. Germline assignment: CDR1 SGHDT and CDR2 YYEEEE. The CDR3 spells CASSFGSGETQYF. In DNA, the CDR3 is TGTGCCAGCAGCTTTGGCTCAGGGGAGACCCAGTACTTC.

The J gene is TRBJ2-3, the V gene TRBV27, with 13 bases matching TRBD2. The germline V gene encodes CDR1 MNHEY and CDR2 SMNVEV (reference sequence). There are 15 residues in the CDR3. Trimming cost V 4 bases and J 4 bases; bases outside gene matches: 2. DNA for the CDR3: TGTGCCAGCAGTTCGGGACTAGCGGGACCAGATACGCAGTATTTT. Amino acids: CASSSGLAGPDTQYF.

The rearrangement links TRBV7-9 to TRBJ1-5, with D possibly matching TRBD1 (5 bases). V shed 1 base and J shed 1 base, with 14 bases lying between them. The CDR3 loop spans 17 amino acids. Germline CDR1 SEHNR, CDR2 FQNEAQ (reference sequence). DNA for the CDR3: TGTGCCAGCAGCTTAGGGGGGGACCGCTTGAGCAATCAGCCCCAGCATTTT. Translation: CASSLGGDRLSNQPQHF.

The chain recombines TRBV2 with TRBJ2-7, with D unresolved. Germline CDR1 is SNHLY and CDR2 is FYNNEI. The CDR3 runs 11 residues. The V and J ends lost 4 bases and 4 bases respectively, with 5 bases between them. The CDR3 spells CASSAVYEQYF. CDR3 in DNA: TGTGCCAGCAGTGCCGTATACGAGCAGTACTTC.

The sample holds one count of this clone. This chain uses TRBV4-2 with TRBJ2-1; 9 bases match TRBD2. CDR3 length: 15 amino acids. J was trimmed by 10 bases and V by 0 bases; bases with no gene match: 7. In germline, CDR1 is LGHNA, CDR2 YNFKEQ. CDR3 coding DNA: TGTGCCAGCAGCCAAGAAGGCGGGGGGGCCGACGAGCAGTTCTTC. Residues: CASSQEGGGADEQFF.

This sequence joins TRBV5-8 and TRBJ1-6; D gene uncertain. Trimming took 1 base from V and 5 from J, leaving 10 bases between them. The V gene's germline CDR1 is SGHTS and CDR2 YDEGEE. This CDR3 contains 15 residues. CDR3 in amino acids: CASSLQRQNNSPLHF. In DNA, the CDR3 is TGTGCCAGCAGCTTGCAACGTCAGAATAATTCACCCCTCCACTTT.

The gene calls are TRBV28 and TRBJ2-3; 11 nucleotides agree with TRBD2. The length of the CDR3 is 19 residues. CDR1 is MDHEN, CDR2 SYDVKM, per germline. V shed 5 bases, J shed 1 base, and the junction held 14 bases outside the gene matches. CDR3 DNA: TGTGCCAGCAGTGAGCCACTAGCGGGAGCCCGACTCCGCACAGATACGCAGTATTTT. Amino acid sequence: CASSEPLAGARLRTDTQYF.

V is TRBV15 and J is TRBJ1-3, with TRBD1 identical over 8 bases. The V gene end was trimmed by 0 bases and the J gene end by 1 base; junction bases not matched to a gene: 11. The CDR3 is made up of 19 amino acids. Germline values: CDR1 LNHNV, CDR2 YYDKDF (reference sequence). In nucleotides, the CDR3 is TGTGCCACCAGCAGAGATTATCGGGCAGGGGGCAAATCTGGAAACACCATATATTTT. It encodes CATSRDYRAGGKSGNTIYF.

The rearrangement joins TRBV5-1 to TRBJ2-7, with 8 positions matching TRBD1. Per germline, CDR1 SGHRS and CDR2 YFSETQ. The CDR3 consists of 15 residues. V shed 2 bases, J shed 2 bases, and the junction held 6 bases outside the gene matches. The CDR3 region is CASSFRQGQAYEQYF. The CDR3 coding sequence is TGCGCCAGCAGCTTTAGACAGGGACAGGCCTACGAGCAGTACTTC.

The J gene is TRBJ2-1, the V gene TRBV9; possible D gene TRBD1, 6 bases. The ends were cut back, 4 bases at V and 5 bases at J, with 28 bases in the middle. This CDR3 spans 19 amino acids. From germline, CDR1 is SGDLS and CDR2 YYNGEE. CDR3 loop: CASSPDASQGYSTHNEQFF. The CDR3 bases are TGTGCCAGCAGCCCTGATGCCTCCCAGGGGTACTCGACTCACAATGAGCAGTTCTTC.

The chain is built from TRBV7-2 and TRBJ2-3; 7 nucleotides align to TRBD1. V gave up 4 bases and J gave up 1 base; unmatched junction bases: 2. Per the germline V gene, CDR1 is SGHTA and CDR2 is FQGNSA. The CDR3 is 14 residues long. CDR3 protein: CASSWQGGTDTQYF. The CDR3 DNA sequence: TGTGCCAGCAGCTGGCAGGGGGGCACAGATACGCAGTATTTT.

The rearrangement uses TRBV6-6 and TRBJ2-5, with TRBD1 matching 7 bases. Germline trimming cut 6 bases from V and 5 bases from J; bases unmatched to any gene: 15. The CDR3 extends over 16 amino acids. Germline V gives CDR1 MNHNY, CDR2 SVGAGI (reference sequence). CDR3 sequence (DNA): TGTGCCAGCAGACCCAGACGACAGGGTTGGGACGAGACCCAGTACTTC. This translates into CASRPRRQGWDETQYF.